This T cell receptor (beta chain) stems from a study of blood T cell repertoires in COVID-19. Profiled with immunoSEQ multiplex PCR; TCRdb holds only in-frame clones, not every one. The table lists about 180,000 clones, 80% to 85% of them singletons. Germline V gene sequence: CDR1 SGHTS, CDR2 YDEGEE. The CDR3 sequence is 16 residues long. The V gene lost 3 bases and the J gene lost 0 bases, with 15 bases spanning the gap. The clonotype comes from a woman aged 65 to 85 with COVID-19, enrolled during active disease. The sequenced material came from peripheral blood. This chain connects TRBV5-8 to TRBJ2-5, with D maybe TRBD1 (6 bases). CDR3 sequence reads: CASSYGQSKYQETQYF. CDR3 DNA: TGTGCCAGCAGCTACGGACAGTCGAAGTACCAAGAGACCCAGTACTTC.